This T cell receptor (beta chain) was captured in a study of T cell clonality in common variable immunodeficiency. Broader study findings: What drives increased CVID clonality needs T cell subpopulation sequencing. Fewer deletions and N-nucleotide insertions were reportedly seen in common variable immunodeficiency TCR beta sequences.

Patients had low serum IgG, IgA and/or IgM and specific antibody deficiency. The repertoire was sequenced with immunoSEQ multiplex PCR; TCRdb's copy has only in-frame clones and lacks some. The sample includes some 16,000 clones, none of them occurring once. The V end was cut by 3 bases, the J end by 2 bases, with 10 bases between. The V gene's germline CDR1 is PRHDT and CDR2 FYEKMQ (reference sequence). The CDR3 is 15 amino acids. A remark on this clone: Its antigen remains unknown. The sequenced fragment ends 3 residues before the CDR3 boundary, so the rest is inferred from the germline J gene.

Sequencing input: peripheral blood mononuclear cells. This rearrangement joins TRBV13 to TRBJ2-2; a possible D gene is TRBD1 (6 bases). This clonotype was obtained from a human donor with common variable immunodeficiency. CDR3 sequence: CASSFRGINTGELFF. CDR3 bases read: TGTGCCAGCAGCTTTAGGGGGATTAACACCGGGGAG.